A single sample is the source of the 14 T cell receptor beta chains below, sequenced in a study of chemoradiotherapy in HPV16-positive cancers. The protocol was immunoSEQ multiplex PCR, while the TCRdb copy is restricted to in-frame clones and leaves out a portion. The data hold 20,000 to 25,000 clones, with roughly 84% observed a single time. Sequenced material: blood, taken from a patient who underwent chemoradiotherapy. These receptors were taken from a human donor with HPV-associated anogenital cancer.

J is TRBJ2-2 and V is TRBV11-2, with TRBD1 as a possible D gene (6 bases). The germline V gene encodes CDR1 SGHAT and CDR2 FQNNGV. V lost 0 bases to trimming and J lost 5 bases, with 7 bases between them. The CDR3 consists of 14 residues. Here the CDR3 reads CASSLDRGTGELFF. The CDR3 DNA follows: TGTGCCAGCAGCTTAGATAGGGGGACCGGGGAGCTGTTTTTT.

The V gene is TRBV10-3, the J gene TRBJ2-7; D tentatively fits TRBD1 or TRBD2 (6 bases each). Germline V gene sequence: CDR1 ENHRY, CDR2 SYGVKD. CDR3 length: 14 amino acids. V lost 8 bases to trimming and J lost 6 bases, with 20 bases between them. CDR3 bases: TGTGCCATCTCAAAAGGGGGGTTCGGGGTCGAGCAGTACTTC. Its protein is CAISKGGFGVEQYF.

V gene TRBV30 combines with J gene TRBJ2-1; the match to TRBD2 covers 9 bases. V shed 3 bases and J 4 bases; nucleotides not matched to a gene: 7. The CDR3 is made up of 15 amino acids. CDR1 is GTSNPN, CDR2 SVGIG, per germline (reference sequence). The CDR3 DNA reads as TGTGCCTGGAGCCCGGGAAGCGGGGGGTACAATGAGCAGTTCTTC. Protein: CAWSPGSGGYNEQFF.

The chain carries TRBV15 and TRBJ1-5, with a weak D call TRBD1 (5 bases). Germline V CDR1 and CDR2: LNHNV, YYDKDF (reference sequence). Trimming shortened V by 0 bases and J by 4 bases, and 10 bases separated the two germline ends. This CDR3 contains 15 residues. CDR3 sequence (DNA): TGTGCCACCAGCAGAGATCGGGCAGGGAATCAGCCCCAGCATTTT. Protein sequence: CATSRDRAGNQPQHF.

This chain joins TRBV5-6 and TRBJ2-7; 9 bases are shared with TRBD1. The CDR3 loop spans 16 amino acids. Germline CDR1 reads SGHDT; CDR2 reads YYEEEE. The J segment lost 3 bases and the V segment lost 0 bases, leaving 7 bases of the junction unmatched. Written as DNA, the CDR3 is TGTGCCAGCAGCTTGGGTACAGGGGGCCAGTTCTACGAGCAGTACTTC. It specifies CASSLGTGGQFYEQYF.

This CDR3 reads CASSGSPGQPQHF. The CDR3 coding sequence is TGTGCCAGCAGCGGATCCCCCGGTCAGCCCCAGCATTTT. This rearrangement joins TRBV9 to TRBJ1-5, with no clear D. From germline, CDR1 is SGDLS and CDR2 YYNGEE. This CDR3 is built from 13 residues. The V gene lost 3 bases and the J gene lost 6 bases, with 10 bases spanning the gap.

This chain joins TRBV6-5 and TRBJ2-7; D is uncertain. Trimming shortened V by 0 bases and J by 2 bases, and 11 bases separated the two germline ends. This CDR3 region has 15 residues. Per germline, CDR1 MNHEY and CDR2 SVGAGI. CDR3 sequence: CASSYSYLTAYEQYF. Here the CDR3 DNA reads TGTGCCAGCAGTTACTCGTATCTTACAGCCTACGAGCAGTACTTC.

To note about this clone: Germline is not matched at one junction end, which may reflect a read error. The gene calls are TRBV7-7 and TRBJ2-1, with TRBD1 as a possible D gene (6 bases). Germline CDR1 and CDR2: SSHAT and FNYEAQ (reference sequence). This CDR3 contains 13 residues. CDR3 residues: CASSRGQNNEQFF. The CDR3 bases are TGTGCTAGCAGCCGCGGACAGAACAATGAGCAGTTCTTC. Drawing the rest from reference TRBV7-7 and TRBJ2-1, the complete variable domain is GAGVSQSPRYKVTKRGQDVTLRCDPISSHATLYWYQQALGQGPEFLTYFNYEAQPDKSGLPSDRFSAERPEGSISTLTIQRTEQRDSAMYRCASSRGQNNEQFFGPGTRLTVL.

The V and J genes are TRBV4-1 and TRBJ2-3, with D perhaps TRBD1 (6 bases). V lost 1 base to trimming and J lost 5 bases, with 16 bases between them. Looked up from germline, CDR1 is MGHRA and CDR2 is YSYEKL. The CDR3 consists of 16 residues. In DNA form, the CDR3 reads TGCGCCAGCAGCCAAGGACAGGCAGGGGCGGGAGATACGCAGTATTTT. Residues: CASSQGQAGAGDTQYF.

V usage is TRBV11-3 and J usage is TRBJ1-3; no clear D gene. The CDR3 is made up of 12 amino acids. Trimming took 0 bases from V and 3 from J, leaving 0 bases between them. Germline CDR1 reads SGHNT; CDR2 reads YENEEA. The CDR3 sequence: CASSLDGNTIYF. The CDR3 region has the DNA TGTGCCAGCAGCTTAGATGGAAACACCATATATTTT.

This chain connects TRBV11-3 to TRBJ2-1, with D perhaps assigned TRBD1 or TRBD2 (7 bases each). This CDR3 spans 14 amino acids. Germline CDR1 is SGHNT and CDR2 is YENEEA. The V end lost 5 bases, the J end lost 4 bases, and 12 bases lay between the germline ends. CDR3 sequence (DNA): TGTGCCAGCAGCCCAGGGGGGGCTTACAATGAGCAGTTCTTC. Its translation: CASSPGGAYNEQFF.

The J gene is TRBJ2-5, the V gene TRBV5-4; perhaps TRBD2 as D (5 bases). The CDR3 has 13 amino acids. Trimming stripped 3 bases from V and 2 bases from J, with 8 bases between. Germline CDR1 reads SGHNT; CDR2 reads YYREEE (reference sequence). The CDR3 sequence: CASSSGLQETQYF. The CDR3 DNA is TGTGCCAGCAGCTCAGGACTGCAAGAGACCCAGTACTTC. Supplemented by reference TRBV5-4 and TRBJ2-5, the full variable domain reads ETGVTQSPTHLIKTRGQQVTLRCSSQSGHNTVSWYQQALGQGPQFIFQYYREEENGRGNFPPRFSGLQFPNYSSELNVNALELDDSALYLCASSSGLQETQYFGPGTRLLVL.

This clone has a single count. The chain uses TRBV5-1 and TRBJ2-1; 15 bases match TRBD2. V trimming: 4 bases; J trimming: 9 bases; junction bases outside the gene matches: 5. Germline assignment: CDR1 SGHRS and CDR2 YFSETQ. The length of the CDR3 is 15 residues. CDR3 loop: CASSPGTSGRFEQFF. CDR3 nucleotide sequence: TGCGCCAGCAGCCCAGGGACTAGCGGGAGGTTTGAGCAGTTCTTC.

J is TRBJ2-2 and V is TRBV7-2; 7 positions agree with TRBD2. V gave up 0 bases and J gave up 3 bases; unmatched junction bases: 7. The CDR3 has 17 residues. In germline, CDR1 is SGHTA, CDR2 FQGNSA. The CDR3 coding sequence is TGTGCCAGCAGCTTAGCGAGGGCTAGCGGCGACACCGGGGAGCTGTTTTTT. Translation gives CASSLARASGDTGELFF.